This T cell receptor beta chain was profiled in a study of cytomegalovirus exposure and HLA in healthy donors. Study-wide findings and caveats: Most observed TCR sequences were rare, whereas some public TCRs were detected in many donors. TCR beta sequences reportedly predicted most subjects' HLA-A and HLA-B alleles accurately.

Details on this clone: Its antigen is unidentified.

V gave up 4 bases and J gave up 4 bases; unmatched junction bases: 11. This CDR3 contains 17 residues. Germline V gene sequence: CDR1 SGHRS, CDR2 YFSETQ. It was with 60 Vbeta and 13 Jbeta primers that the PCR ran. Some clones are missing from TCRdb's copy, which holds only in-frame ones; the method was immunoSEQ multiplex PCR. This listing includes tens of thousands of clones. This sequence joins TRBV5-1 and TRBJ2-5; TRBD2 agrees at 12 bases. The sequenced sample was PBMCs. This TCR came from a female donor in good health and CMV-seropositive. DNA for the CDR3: TGCGCCAGCAGCGTGAGACTAGCGGGAGTAGCGGCAGAGACCCAGTACTTC. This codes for CASSVRLAGVAAETQYF. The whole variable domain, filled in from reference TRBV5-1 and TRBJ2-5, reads KAGVTQTPRYLIKTRGQQVTLSCSPISGHRSVSWYQQTPGQGLQFLFEYFSETQRNKGNFPGRFSGRQFSNSRSEMNVSTLELGDSALYLCASSVRLAGVAAETQYFGPGTRLLVL.